This T cell receptor (beta chain) was sequenced for a study of cytomegalovirus exposure and HLA in healthy donors (dated by TCRdb to 2015 to 2018). Concerning the study at large: In an earlier analysis of approximately 640 of the donors, less than 350 Gb of sequence data and approximately 100 million unique TCR beta sequences from about 180 million T cells were reported. Alongside the repertoire data, information on donor age, sex, ethnicity and CMV serostatus was compiled. On average, over 200,000 unique TCR beta nucleotide sequences were sequenced per donor among a few hundred genotyped donors of the cohort, with roughly 18% of those sequences being non-productive. Both class I and class II loci were covered by HLA typing, at four-digit resolution. A later analysis re-examined previously published TCR beta repertoires from roughly 720 donors and added high-resolution HLA genotyping to investigate patterns of TCR occurrence. An earlier analysis of 500 to 750 of the donors applied high-throughput TCR beta sequencing to assess whether each TCR beta V gene segment acted as functional or pseudogenic. An early release covering roughly 640 HLA-typed donors comprised about 320 gigabases of sequencing data and 85 million or so unique TCR sequences. A handful of DR-DQ haplotypes were handled as single units for association and clustering because linkage in the cohort was strong. The study aimed to test whether signatures of past pathogen exposure could be identified by cataloging public T cell receptors. All discovery cohort repertoires had been generated using a single sequencing platform. Along with the approximately 700-subject first cohort, a separate validation cohort of over a hundred different subjects was used. The study profiled the T cell repertoires of more than 500 subjects by immunosequencing and related them to cytomegalovirus serostatus. In a later genetic analysis, genome-wide SNP genotypes for about three fifths of the roughly 670 donors were used, and that subset was treated as a discovery cohort. To predict cytomegalovirus infection status, the study brought together high-throughput TCR immunosequencing, statistical association of individual TCRs with disease status, and machine learning. The number of donors typed differed by locus, with about 620-630 for A, B, C, DRB1 and DQB1, around 500 for DQA1, 600 to 610 for DPA1, and around 430 for DPB1. Rather than using new phenotypic data, the later analysis identified candidate immune exposures from TCR beta sequences and from how often those sequences occurred across donors. The genetic ancestry cluster associated with self-reported Caucasian donors included around 76% of the roughly 390 genotyped donors.

V loses 3 bases of germline sequence and J loses 4 bases, and the interval between the two ends is 6 bases. From cysteine to phenylalanine, the CDR3 is 12 amino acids long. The entry retains the CDR3 DNA only, 36 bases that are in frame from base 1. The germline V gene yields MNHEY for CDR1 and SVGAGI for CDR2. Library preparation was by the immunoSEQ multiplex PCR assay. The multiplex PCR relied on a mix of 60 forward primers for TCR Vbeta segments and 13 reverse primers for TCR Jbeta segments. Amplification of the CDR3 region of rearranged TCR beta genes was performed with a multiplex PCR assay on genomic DNA. Amplified TCR beta libraries were sequenced as 87-base-pair reads on the Illumina HiSeq System. The paper's data handling went like this. Across the 500 to 850 repertoires, a later analysis counted approximately 75 million unique TCR beta chains, 9.5 million to 13 million of which were shared by at least two donors. A nearest-neighbor algorithm error-corrected the raw reads and collapsed the reads into unique sequences, merging closely related sequences to remove PCR and sequencing errors. To assign V, D and J gene segments, CDR3 sequences were aligned to IMGT reference sequences. For a sequence to be retained, a match of at least six nucleotides was required to both a V gene segment and a J gene segment. A rearrangement was called productive if the CDR3 had no stop codons and remained in frame with V and J, and every other rearrangement was called non-productive. CDR3 was defined according to IMGT convention as the region running from the second conserved V-encoded cysteine to the conserved J-encoded phenylalanine. In an earlier analysis of 587 of the donors, sequences lacking an unambiguous match to a single V gene segment were excluded. An earlier analysis of 500 to 700 of the donors classified V segments as functional when productive rearrangements were above 56.7% and as segregating when the standard deviation between donors was above 5%. To diagnose cytomegalovirus status from the catalog of TCR beta chain sequences, a statistical classification framework was built. In a later analysis, V and J genes were assigned by comparing TCR nucleotide sequences against IMGT/GENE-DB human TR gene sequences. In a later analysis, CDR3 sequences and most-parsimonious VDJ recombination scenarios were assigned using the TCRdist pipeline. In a later analysis, every TCR beta chain was defined by the combination of its CDR3 amino acid sequence and its V-gene family, and reads without a unique V-gene family were dropped. To address suspected cross-contamination and a sequencing artifact, a later analysis removed over 500 highly shared, low-generation-probability nucleotide sequences. For each public chain, a later analysis derived a clonal expansion index from normalized ranks of inferred template counts within each repertoire. A later analysis computed generation probabilities with a VDJ recombination model fitted to out-of-frame rearrangements, and checked the results against IGoR. A later analysis scored TCR-TCR, TCR-HLA and TCR-CMV co-occurrence with hypergeometric tests, applying a repertoire-size bias correction to TCR pairs. False discovery rates were estimated in a later analysis by permuting HLA or CMV assignments 20 times. In a later analysis, co-occurring TCRs were grouped with DBSCAN, and TCRdist sequence similarity was added when clustering was performed within HLA-allele-positive subsets. Repertoires with fewer than 30,000 or more than 120,000 public chains, plus five repertoires with anomalous nucleotide sharing, were excluded from co-occurrence clustering. What TCRdb holds here is the immuneACCESS table cut down to in-frame rearrangements. Part of the clones is not present; checked against another copy, under half of the missing clones reflect an unresolved V gene, and the others are unexplained. V, J and clone size were drawn from that table, and D and trimming were deduced from the DNA. The sample contains under 200,000 clones, 75% to 85% of them found a single time. Less than 9% of the sample comes from the top ten.

General findings and caveats noted by the study authors: Linkage disequilibrium might explain the correlated functional status among segregating V segments, but an unknown experimental factor could not be ruled out. Because some donors lacked HLA typing at each locus, the association tests relied only on the typed subset. In a later genetic analysis, fewer N-insertions in productive TCRs were reported among donors in an Asian-associated ancestry cluster than the roughly 640-donor mean. A later analysis associated about 17,000 TCR beta sequences with specific HLA alleles at a false discovery rate of 0.05. A group of highly shared sequence variants was considered likely to be a technical artifact of the sequencing pipeline. According to a later analysis, most CMV-associated TCR beta chains appeared to be HLA-restricted, and the HLA associations seemed to be driven largely by CMV exposure. The cohort was sequenced for TCR beta chains only, and without alpha or paired-chain data the features that could be detected were limited. According to the authors, the approach could potentially be generalized to other disease states and immunological phenotypes. Assigning TCR associations to individual alleles was difficult when HLA alleles, especially DR and DQ, strongly co-occurred. Because counts were too low, under 20 rarely observed V segments, including chromosome 9 orphons, were left out of the earlier analysis of a few hundred of the donors. The study gave a list of more than 150 TCR beta chains associated with cytomegalovirus. An association between a missense DCLRE1C variant and V-gene and J-gene trimming of TCR beta chains was found in a later genetic analysis and replicated in an independent cohort. A further reported finding was that TCR beta sequences accurately predicted the HLA-A and HLA-B alleles for most subjects in the first cohort. In a later analysis, the rate of TCR association differed among HLA loci, with DRB1 alleles having the most associated TCRs and HLA-C alleles having the fewest. Some IMGT-functional V segments, including TRBV6-2 and TRBV6-3, could not be told apart with the 87-base-pair reads, so those segments were excluded. In a later analysis, HLA-associated TCR beta chains showed more clonal expansion and lower generation probabilities than non-associated chains that were equally common. The classifier was reported to diagnose cytomegalovirus status with high specificity and sensitivity in both the original cohort and the validation cohort. Across donors, most TCR sequences were observed very rarely, whereas some public TCRs were present in many individuals. In an earlier analysis of some 500 of the donors, most TCR beta V segments appeared in productive rearrangements about 90% or about 30% of the time, broadly matching IMGT annotations. A later analysis reported that several top co-occurrence clusters appeared linked to parvovirus B19, influenza, CMV and Epstein-Barr virus. The only immune exposure information available for the cohort was CMV serostatus. Roughly uniform sequencing depth across donors was assumed in presence/absence analyses, although this assumption may not hold. A few of the identified cytomegalovirus-associated TCR beta chains were confirmed in vitro to be specific for cytomegalovirus antigens.

The count of this clone is one. Its antigen target is currently unknown. Base qualities are not provided; no much larger clone lies one nucleotide away. The cohort comprised some 730 healthy bone marrow donors. Cohort members were all nominally healthy when sampled, although unrecorded immune exposures were likely present. The donor was CMV seropositive and was included in the group of some 290 seropositive cohort members. A peripheral blood sample was provided by each donor, and peripheral blood mononuclear cells were used for TCR beta sequencing. The Qiagen DNeasy Blood Extraction Kit was used to extract genomic DNA from the blood cell samples.

Source material: PBMCs. This sequence was found in a male donor in good health and CMV-seropositive. The sequence links TRBV6-5 to TRBJ2-5; too little of a D gene remains to name it. The CDR3 in this case is CASSYAVETQYF. In nucleotides, the sequence is TGTGCCAGCAGTTATGCGGTAGAGACCCAGTACTTC.